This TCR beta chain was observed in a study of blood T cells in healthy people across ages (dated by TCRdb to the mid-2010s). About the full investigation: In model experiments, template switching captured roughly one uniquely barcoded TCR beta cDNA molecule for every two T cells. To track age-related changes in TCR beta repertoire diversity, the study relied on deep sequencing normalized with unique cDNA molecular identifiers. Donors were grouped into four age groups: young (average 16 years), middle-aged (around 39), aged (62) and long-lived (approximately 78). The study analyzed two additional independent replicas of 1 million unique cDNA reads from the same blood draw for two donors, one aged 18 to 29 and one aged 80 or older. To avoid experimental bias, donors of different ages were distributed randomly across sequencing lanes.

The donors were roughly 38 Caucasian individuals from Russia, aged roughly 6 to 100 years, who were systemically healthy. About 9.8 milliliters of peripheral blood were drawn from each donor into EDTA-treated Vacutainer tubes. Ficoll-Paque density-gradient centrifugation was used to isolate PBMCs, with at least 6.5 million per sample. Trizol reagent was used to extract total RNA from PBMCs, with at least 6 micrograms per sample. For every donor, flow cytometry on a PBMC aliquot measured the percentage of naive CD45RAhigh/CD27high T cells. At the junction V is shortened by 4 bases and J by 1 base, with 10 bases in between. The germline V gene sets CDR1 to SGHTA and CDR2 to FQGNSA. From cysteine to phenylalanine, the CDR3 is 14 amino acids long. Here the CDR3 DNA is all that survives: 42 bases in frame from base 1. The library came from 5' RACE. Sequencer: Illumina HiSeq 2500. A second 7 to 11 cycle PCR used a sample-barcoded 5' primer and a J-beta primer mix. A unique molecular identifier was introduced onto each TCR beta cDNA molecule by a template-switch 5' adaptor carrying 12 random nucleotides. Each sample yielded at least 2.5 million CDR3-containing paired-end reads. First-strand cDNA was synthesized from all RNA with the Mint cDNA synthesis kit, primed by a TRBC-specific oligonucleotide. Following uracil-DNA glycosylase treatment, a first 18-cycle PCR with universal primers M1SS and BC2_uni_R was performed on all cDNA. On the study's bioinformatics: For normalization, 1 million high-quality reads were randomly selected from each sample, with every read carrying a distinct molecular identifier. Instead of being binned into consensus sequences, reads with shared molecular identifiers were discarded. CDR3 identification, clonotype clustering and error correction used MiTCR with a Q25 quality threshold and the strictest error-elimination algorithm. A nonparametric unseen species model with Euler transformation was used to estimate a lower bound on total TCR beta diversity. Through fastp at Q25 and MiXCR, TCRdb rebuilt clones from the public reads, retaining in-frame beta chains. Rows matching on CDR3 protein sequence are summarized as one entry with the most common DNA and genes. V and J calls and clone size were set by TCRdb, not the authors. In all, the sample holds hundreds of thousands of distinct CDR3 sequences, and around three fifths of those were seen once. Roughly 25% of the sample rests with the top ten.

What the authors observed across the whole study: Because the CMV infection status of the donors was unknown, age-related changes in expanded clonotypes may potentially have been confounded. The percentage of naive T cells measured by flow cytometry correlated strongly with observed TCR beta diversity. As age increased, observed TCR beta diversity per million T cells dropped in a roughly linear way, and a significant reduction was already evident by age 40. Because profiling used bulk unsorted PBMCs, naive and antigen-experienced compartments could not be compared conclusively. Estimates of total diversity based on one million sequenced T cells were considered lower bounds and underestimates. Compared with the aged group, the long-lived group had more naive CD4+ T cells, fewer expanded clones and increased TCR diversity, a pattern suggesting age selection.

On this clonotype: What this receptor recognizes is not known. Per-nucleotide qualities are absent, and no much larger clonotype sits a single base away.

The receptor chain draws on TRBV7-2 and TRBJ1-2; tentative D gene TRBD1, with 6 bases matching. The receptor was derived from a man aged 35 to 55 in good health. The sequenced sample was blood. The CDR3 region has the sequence CASSSQGNNYGYTF. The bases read TGTGCCAGCAGCTCACAGGGCAATAACTATGGCTACACCTTC.